This T cell receptor (beta chain) is drawn from a study of blood T cell repertoires in COVID-19. This clone was seen a single time. During the 2 weeks before they entered the study, exposed participants had met someone with a PCR-confirmed or clinician-diagnosed COVID-19 case. Here immunoSEQ multiplex PCR was the method, and the copy in TCRdb shows in-frame clones only, minus some. The table shows about 320,000 clones, with 75% to 90% occurring only once. Germline V CDR1 and CDR2: SGHRS, YFSETQ. Germline trimming cut 2 bases from V and 6 bases from J; bases unmatched to any gene: 8. The CDR3 is made up of 15 amino acids.

This receptor was obtained from a woman aged 30 to 39 who had been exposed to COVID-19. V gene TRBV5-1 combines with J gene TRBJ2-7; 10 positions agree with TRBD1. The sequencing input was PBMCs or T cells enriched from blood (not recorded which). As DNA, the CDR3 is TGCGCCAGCAGCTTAACCGGGACAGGGGTTCGCGAGCAGTACTTC. It encodes CASSLTGTGVREQYF.